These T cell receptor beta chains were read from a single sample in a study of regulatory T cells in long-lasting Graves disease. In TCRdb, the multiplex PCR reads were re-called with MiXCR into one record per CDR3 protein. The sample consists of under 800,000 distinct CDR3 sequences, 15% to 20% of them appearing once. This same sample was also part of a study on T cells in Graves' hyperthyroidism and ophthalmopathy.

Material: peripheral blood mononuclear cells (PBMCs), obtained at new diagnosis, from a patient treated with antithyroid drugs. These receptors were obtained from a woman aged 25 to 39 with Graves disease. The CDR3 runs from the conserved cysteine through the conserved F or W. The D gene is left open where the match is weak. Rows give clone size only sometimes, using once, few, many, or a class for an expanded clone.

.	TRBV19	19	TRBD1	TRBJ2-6	CASSILWDRSRTGANVLTF	TGTGCCAGTAGTATTCTTTGGGACAGGAGTCGGACTGGGGCCAACGTCCTGACTTTC
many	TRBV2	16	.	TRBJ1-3	CASSVLRPNGGNTIYF	TGTGCCAGCAGTGTCTTACGGCCGAACGGAGGAAACACCATATATTTT
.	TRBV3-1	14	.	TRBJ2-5	CASSNRAVGRTQYF	TGTGCCAGCAGCAACAGAGCGGTGGGACGGACCCAGTACTTC
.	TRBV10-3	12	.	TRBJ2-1	CAIGESYNEQFF	TGTGCCATCGGTGAGTCCTACAATGAGCAGTTCTTC
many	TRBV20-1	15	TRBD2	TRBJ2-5	CSAFGGTSVGETQYF	TGCAGTGCCTTCGGCGGGACTAGCGTGGGCGAGACCCAGTACTTC
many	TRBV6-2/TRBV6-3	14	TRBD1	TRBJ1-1	CASSQGQRYTEAFF	TGTGCCAGCAGTCAGGGACAGCGATACACTGAAGCTTTCTTT
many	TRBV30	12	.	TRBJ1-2	CAWSVHHDGYTF	TGTGCCTGGAGTGTACATCATGATGGCTACACCTTC
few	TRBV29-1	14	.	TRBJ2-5	CSVETVASAETQYF	TGCAGCGTTGAAACGGTCGCTAGCGCTGAGACCCAGTACTTC
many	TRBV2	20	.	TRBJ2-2	CASSDSAITGLVLGTGELFF	TGTGCCAGCAGTGATTCAGCAATTACCGGGCTCGTGCTGGGAACCGGGGAGCTGTTTTTT
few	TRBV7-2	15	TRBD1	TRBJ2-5	CASSTGGSTFGAQYF	TGTGCCAGCAGCACAGGGGGTAGTACGTTTGGGGCCCAGTACTTC
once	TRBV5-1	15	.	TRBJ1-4	CASSLMDSRNEKLFF	TGCGCCAGCAGCTTGATGGACAGCCGTAATGAAAAACTGTTTTTT
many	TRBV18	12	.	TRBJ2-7	CASSPPWGEQYF	TGTGCCAGCTCACCACCGTGGGGCGAGCAGTACTTC
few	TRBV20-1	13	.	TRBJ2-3	CSAREEGTDTQYF	TGCAGTGCTAGGGAGGAGGGCACAGATACGCAGTATTTT
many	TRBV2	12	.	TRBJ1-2	CASSVEGGGYTF	TGTGCCAGCAGCGTCGAGGGCGGGGGCTACACCTTC
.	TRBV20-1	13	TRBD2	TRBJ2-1	CSALTSRYNEQFF	TGCAGTGCCCTGACTAGCCGTTACAATGAGCAGTTCTTC
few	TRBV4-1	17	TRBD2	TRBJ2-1	CASSQPTSGRAYNEQFF	TGCGCCAGCAGCCAACCCACTAGCGGGAGGGCCTACAATGAGCAGTTCTTC
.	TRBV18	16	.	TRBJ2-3	CASSPRQETSTDTQYF	TGTGCCAGCTCACCCCGTCAGGAAACTAGCACAGATACGCAGTATTTT
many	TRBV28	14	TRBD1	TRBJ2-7	CASKTGGSSYEQYF	TGTGCCAGCAAAACAGGGGGAAGTTCCTACGAGCAGTACTTC
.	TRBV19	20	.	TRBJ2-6	CASSIAPQPRAFSGANVLTF	TGTGCCAGTAGTATAGCCCCCCAGCCTAGGGCTTTCTCTGGGGCCAACGTCCTGACTTTC
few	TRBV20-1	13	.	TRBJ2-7	CSGKGVTGYEQYF	TGCAGTGGTAAAGGGGTCACCGGCTACGAGCAGTACTTC
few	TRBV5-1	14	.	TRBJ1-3	CASSPGVSGNTIYF	TGCGCCAGCAGCCCAGGGGTCTCTGGAAACACCATATATTTT
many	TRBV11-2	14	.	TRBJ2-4	CASSPGLGENIQYF	TGTGCCAGCAGCCCTGGACTGGGAGAAAACATTCAGTACTTC
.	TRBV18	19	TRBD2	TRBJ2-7	CASSPLGRLAGSSSYEQYF	TGTGCCAGCTCACCATTAGGTAGACTAGCGGGGTCGAGCTCCTACGAGCAGTACTTC
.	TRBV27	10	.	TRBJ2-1	CASLDSEQFF	TGTGCCAGCTTAGACAGTGAGCAGTTCTTC
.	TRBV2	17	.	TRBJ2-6	CASSVRGAISGANVLTF	TGTGCCAGCAGTGTTCGGGGGGCGATCTCTGGGGCCAACGTCCTGACTTTC
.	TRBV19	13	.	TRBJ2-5	CASSGWGQETQYF	TGTGCCAGTAGTGGGTGGGGCCAAGAGACCCAGTACTTC
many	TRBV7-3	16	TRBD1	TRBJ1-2	CASSPQGGPTNYGYTF	TGTGCCAGCAGCCCCCAGGGGGGCCCAACAAACTATGGCTACACCTTC
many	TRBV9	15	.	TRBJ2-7	CASSADIADPYEQYF	TGTGCCAGCAGCGCGGACATAGCGGACCCCTACGAGCAGTACTTC
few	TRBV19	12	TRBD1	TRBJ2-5	CASADRKETQYF	TGTGCCAGCGCGGACAGGAAAGAGACCCAGTACTTC
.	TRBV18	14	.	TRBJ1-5	CASSPYDGFQPQHF	TGTGCCAGCTCTCCTTATGACGGATTCCAGCCCCAGCATTTT
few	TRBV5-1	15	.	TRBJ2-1	CASRPGRAVNNEQFF	TGCGCCAGCCGGCCCGGAAGAGCGGTTAACAATGAGCAGTTCTTC
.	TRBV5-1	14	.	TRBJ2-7	CASSLERPGYEQYF	TGCGCCAGCAGCTTGGAGAGGCCGGGCTACGAGCAGTACTTC